These T cell receptor beta chains were read from a single sample in a study of CD8 T cells in ankylosing spondylitis. TCRdb passed the 5' RACE reads through MiXCR, listing each CDR3 protein once. In the table there are a few hundred thousand distinct CDR3 sequences, approximately 11% of which are singletons. Sequences were obtained from blood, either unsorted or a sorted T cell fraction (not recorded which). Source of these receptors: a male donor with ankylosing spondylitis or in good health (not recorded which). CDR3s include the opening cysteine and the closing phenylalanine or tryptophan. D genes are given only for firm matches. The size field is filled for only some rows; it gives once, few, many or a size class.

clone size: few
J gene: TRBJ2-7
V gene: TRBV20-1
D gene: TRBD1
CDR3 protein: CSARSGQATHSYEQYF
CDR3 DNA: TGCAGTGCTAGATCGGGACAGGCGACACACTCCTACGAGCAGTACTTC

clone size: many
J gene: TRBJ1-1
V gene: TRBV9
D gene: NA
CDR3 protein: CASSVASGLRNTEAFF
CDR3 DNA: TGTGCCAGCAGCGTAGCCTCGGGACTCAGGAACACTGAAGCTTTCTTT

clone size: many
J gene: TRBJ2-7
V gene: TRBV6-4
D gene: TRBD2
CDR3 protein: CASSRTGTSAIYEQYF
CDR3 DNA: TGTGCCAGCAGCCGGACCGGGACTAGCGCCATCTACGAGCAGTACTTC

clone size: many
J gene: TRBJ1-6
V gene: TRBV5-1
D gene: NA
CDR3 protein: CASSLESALNSPLHF
CDR3 DNA: TGCGCCAGCAGCTTGGAGTCAGCTCTTAATTCACCCCTCCACTTT

clone size: many
J gene: TRBJ1-1
V gene: TRBV27
D gene: NA
CDR3 protein: CASSLSEREAGAEAFF
CDR3 DNA: TGTGCCAGCAGTTTATCGGAGCGCGAGGCAGGGGCTGAAGCTTTCTTT

clone size: NA
J gene: TRBJ1-5
V gene: TRBV28
D gene: NA
CDR3 protein: CASSFSGPQHF
CDR3 DNA: TGTGCCAGCAGTTTTTCCGGGCCCCAGCATTTT

clone size: many
J gene: TRBJ2-5
V gene: TRBV6-1
D gene: NA
CDR3 protein: CASSPGVYQETQYF
CDR3 DNA: TGTGCCAGCAGTCCTGGGGTGTACCAAGAGACCCAGTACTTC

clone size: few
J gene: TRBJ2-5
V gene: TRBV7-7
D gene: NA
CDR3 protein: CASSPRVATSQETQYF
CDR3 DNA: TGTGCCAGCAGCCCCCGGGTAGCAACATCCCAAGAGACCCAGTACTTC

clone size: NA
J gene: TRBJ1-5
V gene: TRBV20-1
D gene: NA
CDR3 protein: CSARASAGRDQPQHF
CDR3 DNA: TGCAGTGCTAGAGCTTCGGCAGGACGTGATCAGCCCCAGCATTTT

clone size: NA
J gene: TRBJ2-7
V gene: TRBV12-3/TRBV12-4
D gene: TRBD1
CDR3 protein: CASSQGQAAYEQYF
CDR3 DNA: TGTGCCAGCAGCCAAGGACAGGCCGCCTACGAGCAGTACTTC

clone size: few
J gene: TRBJ1-2
V gene: TRBV4-1
D gene: NA
CDR3 protein: CASSRRESGYGYTF
CDR3 DNA: TGCGCCAGCAGCCGGAGGGAGTCGGGGTATGGCTACACCTTC

clone size: few
J gene: TRBJ2-1
V gene: TRBV29-1
D gene: NA
CDR3 protein: CSVEGYADNEQFF
CDR3 DNA: TGCAGCGTTGAAGGGTACGCAGACAATGAGCAGTTCTTC

clone size: many
J gene: TRBJ2-1
V gene: TRBV5-1
D gene: NA
CDR3 protein: CASSWGNWSYNEQFF
CDR3 DNA: TGCGCCAGCAGCTGGGGGAATTGGTCCTACAATGAGCAGTTCTTC

clone size: few
J gene: TRBJ2-1
V gene: TRBV6-2/TRBV6-3
D gene: NA
CDR3 protein: CASSYILTGNEQFF
CDR3 DNA: TGTGCCAGCAGTTACATCCTCACGGGGAATGAGCAGTTCTTC

clone size: many
J gene: TRBJ1-1
V gene: TRBV20-1
D gene: TRBD1
CDR3 protein: CSSSGTANEAFF
CDR3 DNA: TGCAGCTCCTCCGGGACAGCAAATGAAGCTTTCTTT

clone size: NA
J gene: TRBJ2-1
V gene: TRBV5-1
D gene: TRBD1
CDR3 protein: CASSLGPTGGNEQFF
CDR3 DNA: TGCGCCAGCAGCTTGGGGCCAACAGGGGGCAATGAGCAGTTCTTC

clone size: many
J gene: TRBJ2-7
V gene: TRBV5-1
D gene: NA
CDR3 protein: CASSFEEQYF
CDR3 DNA: TGCGCCAGCAGCTTTGAAGAGCAGTACTTC

clone size: many
J gene: TRBJ2-3
V gene: TRBV5-1
D gene: TRBD1
CDR3 protein: CASSLGIRDRGYTDTQYF
CDR3 DNA: TGCGCCAGCAGCTTGGGCATTCGGGACAGGGGGTATACAGATACGCAGTATTTT

clone size: few
J gene: TRBJ1-1
V gene: TRBV11-3
D gene: NA
CDR3 protein: CASSLEGHTEAFF
CDR3 DNA: TGTGCCAGCAGCTTAGAGGGGCACACTGAAGCTTTCTTT

clone size: NA
J gene: TRBJ2-1
V gene: TRBV2
D gene: NA
CDR3 protein: CAGRTLYNEQFF
CDR3 DNA: TGTGCGGGGAGGACCCTCTACAATGAGCAGTTCTTC

clone size: many
J gene: TRBJ2-7
V gene: TRBV29-1
D gene: TRBD1
CDR3 protein: CSVGGTGIKAYEQYF
CDR3 DNA: TGCAGCGTTGGGGGGACAGGGATAAAGGCCTACGAGCAGTACTTC

clone size: NA
J gene: TRBJ1-1
V gene: TRBV10-3
D gene: TRBD1
CDR3 protein: CVINPQGGNTEAFF
CDR3 DNA: TGTGTCATCAACCCGCAGGGGGGGAACACTGAAGCTTTCTTT

clone size: NA
J gene: TRBJ2-5
V gene: TRBV6-1
D gene: NA
CDR3 protein: CASSLGRDQTQYF
CDR3 DNA: TGTGCCAGCAGCCTGGGAAGGGACCAAACCCAGTACTTC

clone size: NA
J gene: TRBJ2-4
V gene: TRBV11-2
D gene: TRBD2
CDR3 protein: CASSLRSGFGLAGNIQYF
CDR3 DNA: TGTGCCAGCAGCTTACGGAGCGGGTTCGGACTAGCTGGGAACATTCAGTACTTC

clone size: many
J gene: TRBJ2-1
V gene: TRBV5-1
D gene: TRBD2
CDR3 protein: CASSFSGANEQFF
CDR3 DNA: TGCGCCAGCAGCTTCAGCGGGGCAAATGAGCAGTTCTTC

clone size: NA
J gene: TRBJ2-5
V gene: TRBV5-1
D gene: NA
CDR3 protein: CASHNQETQYF
CDR3 DNA: TGCGCCAGCCACAATCAAGAGACCCAGTACTTC

clone size: many
J gene: TRBJ2-2
V gene: TRBV5-1
D gene: TRBD1
CDR3 protein: CASSTSGTGTGELFF
CDR3 DNA: TGCGCCAGCAGCACATCCGGGACAGGGACCGGGGAGCTGTTTTTT

clone size: NA
J gene: TRBJ2-5
V gene: TRBV5-1
D gene: NA
CDR3 protein: CASSSLTQETQYF
CDR3 DNA: TGCGCCAGCAGCTCTCTAACGCAAGAGACCCAGTACTTC

clone size: NA
J gene: TRBJ1-4
V gene: TRBV5-1
D gene: NA
CDR3 protein: CASSFQDLPNEKLFF
CDR3 DNA: TGCGCCAGCAGCTTTCAGGACCTACCTAATGAAAAACTGTTTTTT

clone size: NA
J gene: TRBJ2-7
V gene: TRBV5-8
D gene: NA
CDR3 protein: CASIEDRVRYEQYF
CDR3 DNA: TGTGCCAGCATCGAAGACAGAGTCCGCTACGAGCAGTACTTC

clone size: few
J gene: TRBJ2-5
V gene: TRBV6-6
D gene: TRBD1
CDR3 protein: CASSIQGHETQYF
CDR3 DNA: TGTGCCAGCAGTATACAGGGGCACGAGACCCAGTACTTC

clone size: many
J gene: TRBJ1-1
V gene: TRBV20-1
D gene: TRBD1
CDR3 protein: CSAITLDRVNTEAFF
CDR3 DNA: TGCAGTGCTATCACTTTAGACAGGGTCAACACTGAAGCTTTCTTT

clone size: NA
J gene: TRBJ2-6
V gene: TRBV12-3/TRBV12-4
D gene: NA
CDR3 protein: CVSRPFSGANVLTF
CDR3 DNA: TGTGTCAGCAGGCCCTTCTCTGGGGCCAACGTCCTGACTTTC

clone size: NA
J gene: TRBJ2-5
V gene: TRBV7-8
D gene: NA
CDR3 protein: CASSFNEETQYF
CDR3 DNA: TGTGCCAGCAGCTTTAACGAGGAGACCCAGTACTTC

clone size: NA
J gene: TRBJ2-7
V gene: TRBV5-1
D gene: TRBD2
CDR3 protein: CASSLWTSGTTSYEQYF
CDR3 DNA: TGCGCCAGCAGCTTGTGGACTAGCGGGACAACCTCCTACGAGCAGTACTTC

clone size: many
J gene: TRBJ1-2
V gene: TRBV5-1
D gene: NA
CDR3 protein: CASSQFSANYGYTF
CDR3 DNA: TGCGCCAGCAGTCAGTTTTCGGCTAACTATGGCTACACCTTC

clone size: NA
J gene: TRBJ2-1
V gene: TRBV3-1
D gene: NA
CDR3 protein: CASSLRDNFVTTF
CDR3 DNA: TGTGCCAGCAGCCTCCGGGACAACTTCGTAACAACGTTC

clone size: many
J gene: TRBJ2-3
V gene: TRBV5-6
D gene: TRBD2
CDR3 protein: CASSPIAGGVTDTQYF
CDR3 DNA: TGTGCCAGCAGCCCCATAGCGGGGGGGGTCACAGATACGCAGTATTTT

clone size: many
J gene: TRBJ1-2
V gene: TRBV4-1
D gene: TRBD1
CDR3 protein: CASSPGLDRWGNGYTF
CDR3 DNA: TGCGCCAGCAGCCCTGGGTTGGACAGGTGGGGCAATGGCTACACCTTC

clone size: NA
J gene: TRBJ2-3
V gene: TRBV29-1
D gene: TRBD2
CDR3 protein: CSVEMGGSTDTQYF
CDR3 DNA: TGCAGCGTTGAAATGGGGGGGAGCACAGATACGCAGTATTTT

clone size: many
J gene: TRBJ2-3
V gene: TRBV25-1
D gene: NA
CDR3 protein: CASSEYKQERTDTQYF
CDR3 DNA: TGTGCCAGCAGTGAATATAAACAGGAACGCACAGATACGCAGTATTTT

clone size: NA
J gene: TRBJ1-4
V gene: TRBV5-1
D gene: NA
CDR3 protein: CASSLGFNEKLFF
CDR3 DNA: TGCGCCAGCAGCTTGGGATTTAATGAAAAACTGTTTTTT

clone size: many
J gene: TRBJ2-4
V gene: TRBV5-1
D gene: TRBD2
CDR3 protein: CASSLLGLAVF
CDR3 DNA: TGCGCCAGCAGCTTGTTGGGACTAGCAGTCTTC